Shown below are 31 T cell receptor beta chains from a single sample sequenced in a study of T cells expressing NK-cell markers. TCRdb reprocessed the 5' RACE reads and stores each CDR3 protein as one record, lacking DNA. This sample contains 200,000 to 300,000 distinct CDR3 sequences. Input material: blood T cells: a sorted CD56 or NKG2C T cell subset, CD4+ or CD8+ T cells, or bulk PBMC T cells (not recorded which). These receptors were collected from a woman between 18 and 70 years old in good health.

The V gene is TRBV11-2, the J gene TRBJ2-4; the TCRdb call, TRBD2, lacks DNA for checking. The germline gives CDR1 SGHAT, CDR2 FQNNGV. The CDR3 totals 18 residues. The CDR3 spells CASSLLPLAGVAKNIQYF.

This chain's CDR3 is CSARYRPDTQYF. The V call is TRBV20-1, the J call TRBJ2-3. Germline lookup yields CDR1 DFQATT and CDR2 SNEGSKA (reference sequence). This CDR3 contains 12 residues.

This chain connects TRBV4-3 to TRBJ2-7; TCRdb reports TRBD2, a call that lacks DNA to check it against. Germline assignment: CDR1 LGHNA and CDR2 YSLEER. This CDR3 is built from 16 residues. The CDR3 here is CASSGLAGGPSFEQYF.

V is TRBV19 and J is TRBJ1-1; lacking DNA, the TRBD1 call made by TCRdb goes unchecked. Looked up from germline, CDR1 is LNHDA and CDR2 is SQIVND (reference sequence). The CDR3 length is 13 residues. This CDR3 reads CASSKPGDTEAFF.

The chain is built from TRBV18 and TRBJ2-1; TCRdb's D call of TRBD2 is untestable without DNA. Germline lookup yields CDR1 KGHSH and CDR2 LQKENI. This CDR3 contains 14 residues. CDR3: CASSPPGAGFEQFF.

The CDR3 sequence is CASSLGLDNSPLHF. The J gene is TRBJ1-6, the V gene TRBV5-1. Germline V lookup: CDR1 SGHRS, CDR2 YFSETQ. CDR3 length equals 14 residues.

This chain's CDR3 is CASSSGRAGELFF. V and J are TRBV7-2 and TRBJ2-2; the D call of TRBD2 rests on TCRdb alone, since no DNA is present to check it. The germline CDR1 and CDR2 sequences are SGHTA and FQGNSA. This CDR3 contains 13 residues. The variable domain in full, completed from reference TRBV7-2 and TRBJ2-2, reads GAGVSQSPSNKVTEKGKDVELRCDPISGHTALYWYRQSLGQGLEFLIYFQGNSAPDKSGLPSDRFSAERTGGSVSTLTIQRTQQEDSAVYLCASSSGRAGELFFGEGSRLTVL.

The chain employs TRBV10-3 and TRBJ1-1; the TCRdb D gene call, TRBD1, has no DNA to confirm it. Looked up from germline, CDR1 is ENHRY and CDR2 is SYGVKD. The CDR3 runs to 15 residues. The CDR3 here is CAISPIGTGNTEAFF.

The V gene is TRBV5-1, the J gene TRBJ2-6. The CDR3 loop spans 14 amino acids. CDR1 and CDR2 from the germline V gene are SGHRS and YFSETQ. The CDR3 loop reads CASSFNSGANVLTF.

The chain combines TRBV27 with TRBJ2-1; absent DNA, TCRdb's TRBD1 call cannot be checked. The CDR3 extends over 14 amino acids. Germline-derived CDR1 and CDR2 are MNHEY and SMNVEV (reference sequence). The chain's CDR3 is CASSLFDRYNEQFF.

The chain employs TRBV5-1 and TRBJ2-2; the D gene TCRdb calls, TRBD2, cannot be checked with no DNA. This CDR3 comprises 17 residues. From germline, CDR1 is SGHRS and CDR2 YFSETQ. The CDR3 reads CASSLVTAGSRTGELFF. Supplemented by reference TRBV5-1 and TRBJ2-2, the full variable domain reads KAGVTQTPRYLIKTRGQQVTLSCSPISGHRSVSWYQQTPGQGLQFLFEYFSETQRNKGNFPGRFSGRQFSNSRSEMNVSTLELGDSALYLCASSLVTAGSRTGELFFGEGSRLTVL.

The chain carries TRBV11-2 and TRBJ1-4; TCRdb returns TRBD1, unconfirmable since there is no DNA. The CDR3 totals 17 residues. CDR1 SGHAT and CDR2 FQNNGV come from the germline V gene. CDR3 region: CASSLTGQLTTNEKLFF.

This sequence joins TRBV19 and TRBJ1-5; TCRdb designates TRBD1, a call that cannot be tested without DNA. The germline CDR1 and CDR2 sequences are LNHDA and SQIVND (reference sequence). The CDR3 covers 14 residues. CDR3 loop: CASSPTGLSQPQHF.

The rearrangement joins TRBV6-1 to TRBJ2-1; TCRdb's D call of TRBD2 is untestable without DNA. CDR3 length: 15 amino acids. Germline CDR1 and CDR2: MNHNS and SASEGT. CDR3 protein: CASRIGLAGGNEQFF.

The chain uses TRBV6-2 or TRBV6-3 and TRBJ2-7; the TCRdb call, TRBD1, lacks DNA for checking. CDR1 and CDR2 (germline): MNHEY, SVGEGT. CDR3 length: 12 residues. This CDR3 is CASTRDNYEQYF.

This chain links TRBV20-1 with TRBJ1-1; the D call from TCRdb, TRBD1, cannot be confirmed without DNA. Per the germline V gene, CDR1 is DFQATT and CDR2 is SNEGSKA (reference sequence). The CDR3 covers 14 residues. The CDR3 spells CSARRQGPNTEAFF.

The chain couples TRBV7-9 to TRBJ2-1; TCRdb proposes TRBD2, but this gene call is untestable without DNA. The CDR3 is 15 residues long. The germline V gene encodes CDR1 SEHNR and CDR2 FQNEAQ (reference sequence). The CDR3 reads CASRLAGGPLNEQFF.

The gene calls are TRBV20-1 and TRBJ1-5. This CDR3 has 11 amino acids. The germline V gene encodes CDR1 DFQATT and CDR2 SNEGSKA (reference sequence). This chain's CDR3 is CSAGQNQPQHF.

This sequence joins TRBV12-3 or TRBV12-4 and TRBJ2-3; the TCRdb D gene call, TRBD1, has no DNA to confirm it. The CDR3 runs 14 residues. This CDR3 reads CASSGQGMTDTQYF.

The rearrangement joins TRBV15 to TRBJ1-6. CDR3 length: 14 amino acids. CDR1 is LNHNV, CDR2 YYDKDF, per germline (reference sequence). Here the CDR3 reads CATSSRQMNSPLHF.

The chain carries TRBV6-5 and TRBJ1-5; TCRdb selects TRBD1, and the lack of DNA leaves this call unchecked. The CDR3 covers 14 residues. Germline CDR1 is MNHEY and CDR2 is SVGAGI. The CDR3: CASSYDRSNQPQHF.

The chain combines TRBV12-3 or TRBV12-4 with TRBJ2-4; the TCRdb call, TRBD1, lacks DNA for checking. The CDR3 runs to 16 residues. The CDR3 loop is CASSLAGGPVKNIQYF.

This sequence joins TRBV3-1 and TRBJ1-2; the D gene TCRdb calls, TRBD1, cannot be checked with no DNA. The CDR3 runs to 14 residues. The germline V gene encodes CDR1 LGHDT and CDR2 YNNKEL (reference sequence). The CDR3 spells CASSQEPRASGYTF.

The V and J genes are TRBV15 and TRBJ2-5. The CDR3 has 15 amino acids. CDR1 is LNHNV, CDR2 YYDKDF, per germline (reference sequence). CDR3 sequence reads: CATSPFAMYQETQYF. The full variable domain, in which reference TRBV15 and TRBJ2-5 provide the parts outside the CDR3, is DAMVIQNPRYQVTQFGKPVTLSCSQTLNHNVMYWYQQKSSQAPKLLFHYYDKDFNNEADTPDNFQSRRPNTSFCFLDIRSPGLGDTAMYLCATSPFAMYQETQYFGPGTRLLVL.

The chain has TRBV12-3 or TRBV12-4 and TRBJ2-2; TCRdb names TRBD2, which stays unverified in the absence of DNA. The CDR3 extends over 14 amino acids. The CDR3 here is CASSPAWQSGELFF.

The chain joins TRBV5-4 to TRBJ2-7. The CDR3 is 13 residues long. Germline loops: CDR1 SGHNT, CDR2 YYREEE (reference sequence). The CDR3 spells CASSYGQPYEQYF.

The chain joins TRBV5-1 to TRBJ2-1; TCRdb calls TRBD2, which cannot be checked without DNA. Germline V gene lookup returns CDR1 SGHRS and CDR2 YFSETQ. The CDR3 length is 15 residues. The CDR3 loop is CASSLGRSVYNEQFF.

The chain employs TRBV20-1 and TRBJ2-1; TCRdb gives TRBD1 as the D gene, but with no DNA this cannot be confirmed. The CDR3 is made up of 13 amino acids. CDR1 is DFQATT and CDR2 is SNEGSKA in the germline V gene (reference sequence). CDR3: CSAVRGGANEQFF.

V gene TRBV20-1 combines with J gene TRBJ1-5; TCRdb designates TRBD1, a call that cannot be tested without DNA. This CDR3 spans 15 amino acids. Per germline, CDR1 DFQATT and CDR2 SNEGSKA (reference sequence). CDR3 sequence: CSARDPRDRNQPQHF.

The rearrangement joins TRBV20-1 to TRBJ1-1; without DNA, the TCRdb call of TRBD1 cannot be checked. The CDR3 is 14 residues long. Germline loops: CDR1 DFQATT, CDR2 SNEGSKA (reference sequence). CDR3 in amino acids: CSAKGQALNTEAFF.

V gene TRBV27 combines with J gene TRBJ2-3; lacking DNA, the TRBD1 call made by TCRdb goes unchecked. The CDR3 covers 18 residues. In germline, CDR1 is MNHEY, CDR2 SMNVEV (reference sequence). Here the CDR3 reads CASSPRDRFRPGTDTQYF.